These 4 T cell receptor beta chains originate from one sample sequenced in a study of CD8 T cells in ankylosing spondylitis. TCRdb itself ran the 5' RACE reads through MiXCR, one entry per CDR3 protein. This table holds approximately 220,000 distinct CDR3 sequences, roughly 26% found once. The sequenced sample consisted of blood, either unsorted or a sorted T cell fraction (not recorded which). These receptors were collected from a male donor with ankylosing spondylitis or in good health (not recorded which).

This chain uses TRBV10-3 with TRBJ1-2; no firm D call. The V end lost 10 bases, the J end lost 4 bases, and 19 bases lay between the germline ends. This CDR3 has 14 amino acids. Germline lookup yields CDR1 ENHRY and CDR2 SYGVKD. This CDR3 reads CATNPEPAGYGYTF. The CDR3, as DNA: TGTGCCACTAACCCGGAACCGGCGGGCTATGGCTACACCTTC.

This clonotype was seen many times. The chain uses TRBV28 and TRBJ1-5, with a tentative D call TRBD1 (5 bases). This CDR3 is built from 15 residues. Trimming left V 6 bases short and J 0 bases short, with 12 bases between. CDR1 and CDR2 (germline): MDHEN, SYDVKM. The CDR3 region is CASRMTEYSNQPQHF. The CDR3 DNA is TGTGCCAGCAGAATGACAGAATATAGCAATCAGCCCCAGCATTTT.

This clonotype was seen only once. The V call is TRBV6-1, the J call TRBJ1-3; TRBD1 matches at 7 bases. The CDR3 consists of 14 residues. V dropped 6 bases and J dropped 0; count of bases not matched to a gene: 2. The V gene's germline CDR1 is MNHNS and CDR2 SASEGT. The CDR3 DNA reads as TGTGCCAGCAGCCGGACAGGCTCTGGAAACACCATATATTTT. Residues: CASSRTGSGNTIYF.

This clonotype came up many times. The chain links TRBV7-2 to TRBJ2-1, with 7 bases that match TRBD2. This CDR3 is built from 15 residues. Trimming removed 1 base from V and 5 bases from J; junction bases left unmatched: 5. Germline V gene sequence: CDR1 SGHTA, CDR2 FQGNSA. In nucleotides, the CDR3 is TGTGCCAGCAGCTTAGGGACTAGAGGTGACAATGAGCAGTTCTTC. It codes for CASSLGTRGDNEQFF.